This T cell receptor beta chain was sequenced for a study of blood T cell repertoires in COVID-19. Study-level information: Donors in the United States, Italy and Spain gave samples during acute or convalescent COVID-19. Sources were T cells, B-cell-depleted T cells, or PBMCs; the material itself was cDNA or gDNA.

Authors' methods: Amplification from reference gene primers served as the basis for estimated nucleated cell counts. Some clones are missing from TCRdb's copy, which holds only in-frame ones; the method was immunoSEQ multiplex PCR. V and J calls plus clone size are reproduced from that table; the DNA served to infer D and trimming. The data show 70,000 to 100,000 clones, over 90% seen once. Sequenced sample: peripheral blood. The sequence derives from a man aged 55 to 70 with acute or convalescent COVID-19.

CDR3 bases: TGTGCCAGTAGCAACCAGGTGAACACTGAAGCTTTCTTT. Its protein is CASSNQVNTEAFF. The rearrangement joins TRBV19 to TRBJ1-1; D is unresolved. The CDR3 runs 13 residues. CDR1 is LNHDA, CDR2 SQIVND, per germline (reference sequence). Trimming shortened V by 6 bases and J by 0 bases, and 8 bases separated the two germline ends.